Listed below are T cell receptor beta chains from one sample, sequenced in a study of blood T cell repertoires in COVID-19. Sequencing used immunoSEQ multiplex PCR; TCRdb keeps in-frame clones, though not all of them. The table shows roughly 320,000 clones, with around nine tenths occurring only once. The specimen was peripheral blood. The receptors stem from a woman aged 25 to 45 with COVID-19, enrolled during active disease. The CDR3 runs from the conserved cysteine through the conserved F or W. D genes are given only for firm matches. Expanded clones are given a class, and other clones once, few, many or no size at all.

size: NA
D: TRBD1
V: TRBV6-5
J: TRBJ1-5
length: 15
DNA: TGTGCCAGCAGCCCCGACAGGGGGCTAAATCAGCCCCAGCATTTT
CDR3: CASSPDRGLNQPQHF

size: NA
D: NA
V: TRBV11-3
J: TRBJ1-1
length: 14
DNA: TGTGCCAGCAGCCTTTTTGGGGGCAACACTGAAGCTTTCTTT
CDR3: CASSLFGGNTEAFF

size: once
D: TRBD1
V: TRBV10-3
J: TRBJ1-6
length: 15
DNA: TGTGCCATCAGTGGCCGGGACAGCTATAATTCACCCCTCCACTTT
CDR3: CAISGRDSYNSPLHF

size: once
D: NA
V: TRBV4-1
J: TRBJ1-1
length: 15
DNA: TGCGCCAGCAGCCAAGGGCGGGGAGGGTACACTGAAGCTTTCTTT
CDR3: CASSQGRGGYTEAFF

size: NA
D: NA
V: TRBV27
J: TRBJ1-2
length: 15
DNA: TGTGCCAGCAGACCAACTTCCCCCGGAGGTCATGGCTACACCTTC
CDR3: CASRPTSPGGHGYTF

size: NA
D: TRBD2
V: TRBV5-1
J: TRBJ2-1
length: 17
DNA: TGCGCCAGCAGCTTGGTTCTAGCGGGAGGTTTGGTGAATGAGCAGTTCTTC
CDR3: CASSLVLAGGLVNEQFF

size: NA
D: TRBD2
V: TRBV7-8
J: TRBJ2-3
length: 17
DNA: TGTGCCAGCAGCTTAAGGAGCGGGGGGGCCTTTGGAGATACGCAGTATTTT
CDR3: CASSLRSGGAFGDTQYF

size: NA
D: NA
V: TRBV29-1
J: TRBJ1-2
length: 13
DNA: TGCAGCGTCGCGACAAAGGCTAACTATGGCTACACCTTC
CDR3: CSVATKANYGYTF

size: NA
D: TRBD2
V: TRBV2
J: TRBJ2-5
length: 15
DNA: TGTGCCAGCAGTGAACCTACGGGGGGTCAAGAGACCCAGTACTTC
CDR3: CASSEPTGGQETQYF

size: NA
D: NA
V: TRBV28
J: TRBJ1-1
length: 15
DNA: TGTGCCAGCAGTTTAGGGCTTGCCAGGGACACTGAAGCTTTCTTT
CDR3: CASSLGLARDTEAFF

size: NA
D: NA
V: TRBV21-1
J: TRBJ1-1
length: 18
DNA: TGTGCCAGCAGCAAGGCGCCCCAAATTGCGCGGAAGAACACTGAAGCTTTCTTT
CDR3: CASSKAPQIARKNTEAFF

size: NA
D: NA
V: TRBV29-1
J: TRBJ2-3
length: 11
DNA: TGCAGCGTTAGGCAGGCAAATACGCAGTATTTT
CDR3: CSVRQANTQYF

size: NA
D: NA
V: TRBV7-7
J: TRBJ2-5
length: 14
DNA: TGTGCCAGCAGCTTAGCCGGACAGCAAGAGACCCAGTACTTC
CDR3: CASSLAGQQETQYF

size: NA
D: TRBD1
V: TRBV3-1/TRBV3-2
J: TRBJ2-7
length: 14
DNA: TGTGCCAGCAGTTACGGACAGGGTAGCGACGAGCAGTACTTC
CDR3: CASSYGQGSDEQYF

size: NA
D: NA
V: TRBV2
J: TRBJ1-5
length: 16
DNA: TGTGCCAGCAGTCAAGAGACCGGGCTCAGCGGTCAGCCCCAGCATTTT
CDR3: CASSQETGLSGQPQHF

size: NA
D: TRBD1
V: TRBV7-7
J: TRBJ2-5
length: 14
DNA: TGTGCCAGCAGCTCCGGACAGGGGAGGGAGACCCAGTACTTC
CDR3: CASSSGQGRETQYF

size: NA
D: TRBD2
V: TRBV18
J: TRBJ2-5
length: 16
DNA: TGTGCCAGCTCACCACGACGAGCGGGGGGACAAGAGACCCAGTACTTC
CDR3: CASSPRRAGGQETQYF

size: NA
D: NA
V: TRBV2
J: TRBJ2-7
length: 14
DNA: TGTGCCAGCAGGGCCGGGAGAAGCTCCTACGAGCAGTACTTC
CDR3: CASRAGRSSYEQYF

size: NA
D: TRBD1
V: TRBV11-3
J: TRBJ1-2
length: 16
DNA: TGTGCCAGCAGCTCTTCCGGGACAGGAGGCGACTATGGCTACACCTTC
CDR3: CASSSSGTGGDYGYTF

size: NA
D: NA
V: TRBV6-5
J: TRBJ2-3
length: 15
DNA: TGTGCCAGCAGTTACACGAGTTCTTACACAGATACGCAGTATTTT
CDR3: CASSYTSSYTDTQYF

size: NA
D: NA
V: TRBV6-5
J: TRBJ2-2
length: 14
DNA: TGTGCCAGCAGACAGGACCTAGTCACCGGGGAGCTGTTTTTT
CDR3: CASRQDLVTGELFF

size: once
D: TRBD1
V: TRBV7-8
J: TRBJ1-1
length: 12
DNA: TGTGCCAGCAGCCGGGACAGGTTTGAAGCTTTCTTT
CDR3: CASSRDRFEAFF

size: NA
D: TRBD1
V: TRBV7-2
J: TRBJ1-5
length: 15
DNA: TGTGCCAGCAGCTTAGAGGACAGGGGCGGTCAGCCCCAGCATTTT
CDR3: CASSLEDRGGQPQHF

size: NA
D: NA
V: TRBV6-2/TRBV6-3
J: TRBJ1-4
length: 14
DNA: TGTGCCAGCACCCCAGGGCCTTGGGAGGAAAAACTGTTTTTT
CDR3: CASTPGPWEEKLFF

size: NA
D: TRBD1
V: TRBV25-1
J: TRBJ2-2
length: 15
DNA: TGTGCCAGCTATGGGGGACAGCGTCTTAATGGGGAGCTGTTTTTT
CDR3: CASYGGQRLNGELFF

size: medium-sized
D: NA
V: TRBV20-1
J: TRBJ1-3
length: 11
DNA: TGCAGTGCTCTCTCTGGAAACACCATATATTTT
CDR3: CSALSGNTIYF

size: NA
D: NA
V: TRBV7-2
J: TRBJ1-3
length: 16
DNA: TGTGCCAGCAGCTCCGACGCAGGTCTCTCTGGAAACACCATATATTTT
CDR3: CASSSDAGLSGNTIYF

size: NA
D: TRBD1
V: TRBV6-5
J: TRBJ2-3
length: 14
DNA: TGTGCCAGCAGTCGACAGGGAAGCACAGATACGCAGTATTTT
CDR3: CASSRQGSTDTQYF